These 22 T cell receptor beta chains share one sample of origin, sequenced in a study of blood T cell repertoires in COVID-19. Profiling relied on immunoSEQ multiplex PCR, and the TCRdb table lists in-frame clones only, not all of them. The sample lists 200,000 to 250,000 clones, approximately 77% seen once, with around 3.3% in the top ten. Material: peripheral blood. The receptors come from an elderly woman with acute or convalescent COVID-19.

This clone was counted a single time. The chain has TRBV5-8 and TRBJ1-2; the D gene is possibly TRBD1 (6 bases). Trimming removed 2 bases at V and 3 bases at J, with 17 bases between. This CDR3 is 16 amino acids long. CDR1 and CDR2 from the germline V gene are SGHTS and YDEGEE. The CDR3 DNA is TGTGCCAGCAGCTTTCAGGGCAGGACAGCATACTATGGCTACACCTTC. Its protein product is CASSFQGRTAYYGYTF. The whole variable domain, filled in from reference TRBV5-8 and TRBJ1-2, reads EAGVTQSPTHLIKTRGQQATLRCSPISGHTSVYWYQQALGLGLQFLLWYDEGEERNRGNFPPRFSGRQFPNYSSELNVNALELEDSALYLCASSFQGRTAYYGYTFGSGTRLTVV.

This clone was detected only a few times. The rearrangement uses TRBV4-2 and TRBJ2-7; 11 positions match TRBD2. CDR1 is LGHNA and CDR2 is YNFKEQ in the germline V gene. CDR3 length: 15 residues. Trimming at V came to 2 bases and at J to 4 bases, leaving 4 bases not matched to a gene. The CDR3 protein is CASSQSASGGYEQYF. CDR3 bases: TGTGCCAGCAGCCAATCTGCTAGCGGGGGGTACGAGCAGTACTTC.

The chain combines TRBV28 with TRBJ2-1; TRBD2 agrees at 8 bases. V was clipped by 7 bases and J by 5 bases; unmatched bases: 4. Germline CDR1 MDHEN, CDR2 SYDVKM. There are 13 residues in the CDR3. For the CDR3, the DNA is TGTGCCAGCACGGGGGGGGCGAACAATGAGCAGTTCTTC. Its protein is CASTGGANNEQFF.

The CDR3 here is CASSDQGRNEKLFF. CDR3 sequence (DNA): TGTGCCAGCAGTGATCAGGGTAGAAATGAAAAACTGTTTTTT. This chain links TRBV2 with TRBJ1-4, with a weak D call TRBD1 (5 bases). Germline lookup yields CDR1 SNHLY and CDR2 FYNNEI. The CDR3 is 14 residues long. Trimming left V 3 bases short and J 5 bases short, with 10 bases between.

The CDR3, as DNA: TGTGCCAGCAGTGAATCGAGGGCGGGAACTAATGAAAAACTGTTTTTT. This codes for CASSESRAGTNEKLFF. This chain joins TRBV6-4 and TRBJ1-4, with D hard to call. This CDR3 spans 16 amino acids. Trimming stripped 3 bases from V and 1 base from J, with 12 bases between. Germline assignment: CDR1 MRHNA and CDR2 SNTAGT.

The V gene is TRBV5-4, the J gene TRBJ1-1; D uncertain. The length of the CDR3 is 16 residues. Germline lookup yields CDR1 SGHNT and CDR2 YYREEE (reference sequence). The ends were cut back, 0 bases at V and 2 bases at J, with 14 bases in the middle. The CDR3 reads CASSLGGAILNTEAFF. In DNA, the CDR3 is TGTGCCAGCAGCTTGGGCGGCGCCATACTTAACACTGAAGCTTTCTTT. The full variable domain, rest sourced from reference TRBV5-4 and TRBJ1-1, is ETGVTQSPTHLIKTRGQQVTLRCSSQSGHNTVSWYQQALGQGPQFIFQYYREEENGRGNFPPRFSGLQFPNYSSELNVNALELDDSALYLCASSLGGAILNTEAFFGQGTRLTVV.

This clone was recorded once. This sequence joins TRBV12-3 or TRBV12-4 and TRBJ1-1, with a weak D call TRBD1 (6 bases). The V gene lost 7 bases and the J gene lost 2 bases, with 11 bases spanning the gap. This CDR3 comprises 13 residues. The CDR3: CASTLGANTEAFF. CDR3 nucleotide sequence: TGTGCCAGCACCCTGGGGGCCAACACTGAAGCTTTCTTT.

The chain recombines TRBV6-1 with TRBJ1-4; D perhaps matches TRBD1 (6 bases). The germline CDR1 and CDR2 sequences are MNHNS and SASEGT. This CDR3 has 14 residues. V lost 3 bases, J lost 8 bases, and 13 bases lay in between. The CDR3 sequence is CASSDEGVREKLFF. The CDR3 nucleotides are TGTGCCAGCAGTGACGAGGGGGTTAGAGAAAAACTGTTTTTT.

The chain couples TRBV6-2 or TRBV6-3 to TRBJ2-1, with D perhaps matching TRBD1 (6 bases). The V end lost 2 bases, the J end lost 0 bases, and 23 bases lay between the germline ends. This CDR3 comprises 20 residues. CDR1 is MNHEY and CDR2 is SVGEGT in the germline V gene. CDR3 in DNA: TGTGCCAGCAGTTACCAAAAAAGTGATGACAGGAGAAGCTCCTACAATGAGCAGTTCTTC. Its protein product is CASSYQKSDDRRSSYNEQFF.

A single count supports this clone. V is TRBV7-2 and J is TRBJ1-1; weak D call: TRBD1 (5 bases). The CDR3 runs to 14 residues. V lost 5 bases and J 10 bases, leaving 20 bases between the germline ends. Looked up from germline, CDR1 is SGHTA and CDR2 is FQGNSA. Here the CDR3 reads CASSPTWEGIGAFF. The DNA of the CDR3 is TGTGCCAGCAGCCCGACCTGGGAGGGGATTGGAGCTTTCTTT.

The gene calls are TRBV10-3 and TRBJ2-5, with 11 bases identical to TRBD2. V lost 6 bases and J lost 5; bases outside the gene matches: 5. Per germline, CDR1 ENHRY and CDR2 SYGVKD. The length of the CDR3 is 14 residues. The CDR3 is CAISQLAGEETQYF. The CDR3 region has the DNA TGTGCCATCAGCCAACTAGCGGGGGAGGAGACCCAGTACTTC.

About this clone: Because the CDR3's place on the DNA is in doubt, the DNA is left out and the CDR3 is given as listed by TCRdb. CDR3 loop: CASSQAGGEGAGSCFF. The chain carries TRBV3-1 (or the pseudogene TRBV3-2) and TRBJ2-2; TRBD1 is taken as the D call from the table, unchecked against the DNA. Termini included, the CDR3 measures 16 amino acids. CDR1 and CDR2 from the germline V gene are LGHDT and YNNKEL (reference sequence).

As regards this clone: This sample includes further DNA sequences coding for the same CDR3. The chain links TRBV9 to TRBJ1-1, with D possibly TRBD1 on 5 matching bases. The CDR3 runs to 14 residues. Germline assignment: CDR1 SGDLS and CDR2 YYNGEE. The V end lost 0 bases, the J end lost 2 bases, and 8 bases lay between the germline ends. Written as DNA, the CDR3 is TGTGCCAGCAGCGTAGCTACAGGAAACACTGAAGCTTTCTTT. Translation: CASSVATGNTEAFF.

The rearrangement uses TRBV24-1 and TRBJ2-3, with a possible D match to TRBD1 (6 bases). The CDR3 has 14 amino acids. V lost 6 bases and J 2 bases, leaving 11 bases between the germline ends. The germline V gene encodes CDR1 KGHDR and CDR2 SFDVKD. In DNA, the CDR3 is TGTGCCACCAGTTTTGGGGGCACCACAGATACGCAGTATTTT. Amino acids: CATSFGGTTDTQYF.

The chain recombines TRBV4-2 with TRBJ2-2, with D perhaps TRBD2 (5 bases). The CDR3 runs 16 residues. Germline loops: CDR1 LGHNA, CDR2 YNFKEQ. V gave up 0 bases and J gave up 2 bases, with 10 bases separating them. The CDR3 protein is CASSQDGVSNTGELFF. DNA for the CDR3: TGTGCCAGCAGCCAAGACGGGGTGTCCAACACCGGGGAGCTGTTTTTT.

This rearrangement joins TRBV6-5 to TRBJ2-1, with TRBD2 matching 8 bases. The J segment lost 7 bases and the V segment lost 6 bases, leaving 11 bases of the junction unmatched. The CDR3 totals 15 residues. In germline, CDR1 is MNHEY, CDR2 SVGAGI. CDR3 bases: TGTGCCAGCAGACCCACGGGACTAGAACCAAATGAGCAGTTCTTC. Residues: CASRPTGLEPNEQFF.

The chain is built from TRBV19 and TRBJ1-1, with D maybe TRBD1 (6 bases). The V and J ends lost 5 bases and 4 bases respectively, with 11 bases between them. From germline, CDR1 is LNHDA and CDR2 SQIVND (reference sequence). The CDR3 sequence is 13 residues long. DNA of the CDR3: TGTGCCAGTAGTCATCTAGGGGGCACTGAAGCTTTCTTT. Translated, it gives CASSHLGGTEAFF. Looking up the rest from reference TRBV19 and TRBJ1-1 gives the full variable domain: DGGITQSPKYLFRKEGQNVTLSCEQNLNHDAMYWYRQDPGQGLRLIYYSQIVNDFQKGDIAEGYSVSREKKESFPLTVTSAQKNPTAFYLCASSHLGGTEAFFGQGTRLTVV.

The chain joins TRBV24-1 to TRBJ2-7; 8 bases align to TRBD2. V dropped 4 bases and J dropped 5; count of bases not matched to a gene: 3. Germline CDR1 reads KGHDR; CDR2 reads SFDVKD. There are 13 residues in the CDR3. In DNA form, the CDR3 reads TGTGCCACCAGTGACCGGCGGGGGGACGAGCAGTACTTC. This translates into CATSDRRGDEQYF.

This chain uses TRBV19 with TRBJ2-1, with 12 bases matching TRBD2. Germline lookup yields CDR1 LNHDA and CDR2 SQIVND (reference sequence). This CDR3 contains 16 residues. Losses at the gene ends were 1 base for V and 8 bases for J; bases not matched to a gene: 6. CDR3 coding DNA: TGTGCCAGTAGTATAGCCCGGACTAGCGGGGCCTATGAGCAGTTCTTC. As protein: CASSIARTSGAYEQFF.

As concerns this clone: The identical CDR3 is also encoded by other nucleotide sequences in the sample. The rearrangement links TRBV2 to TRBJ1-2, with TRBD1 as a possible D gene (6 bases). V was trimmed by 6 bases and J by 4 bases, leaving 12 bases between them. This CDR3 is 13 amino acids long. Per germline, CDR1 SNHLY and CDR2 FYNNEI. The CDR3 DNA sequence: TGTGCCAGCAGCGAACAGGGCGTCTATGGCTACACCTTC. It specifies CASSEQGVYGYTF.

As DNA, the CDR3 is TGTGCCAGCTCACCTGGACAGGTTAACTATGGCTACACCTTC. It yields the protein CASSPGQVNYGYTF. This chain connects TRBV18 to TRBJ1-2; TRBD1 aligns across 7 bases. There are 14 residues in the CDR3. Germline CDR1 is KGHSH and CDR2 is LQKENI. The trim removed 3 bases at V and 1 base at J, leaving 2 bases unmatched.

The chain employs TRBV10-3 and TRBJ1-5, with a tentative D call TRBD1 (6 bases). CDR1 and CDR2 (germline): ENHRY, SYGVKD. This CDR3 is 20 amino acids long. V shed 0 bases and J shed 4 bases, with 25 bases lying between them. This CDR3 reads CAISESKVPDSREGNQPQHF. In DNA, the CDR3 is TGTGCCATCAGTGAGTCGAAAGTCCCGGACAGCCGTGAAGGGAATCAGCCCCAGCATTTT.